One and the same sample provided the 13 T cell receptor beta chains below, sequenced in a study of blood T cells in healthy people across ages. Together with a sample-barcoded 5' primer, a J-beta primer mix was included in a second PCR lasting about 7 to 12 cycles. TCRdb itself ran the 5' RACE reads through MiXCR, one entry per CDR3 protein. The table has approximately 1,000,000 distinct CDR3 sequences, around 45% seen once. The specimen sequenced was blood. The receptor set was obtained from a woman in her fifties or sixties in good health.

The rearrangement uses TRBV20-1 and TRBJ2-1; D is undetermined. Germline-derived CDR1 and CDR2 are DFQATT and SNEGSKA (reference sequence). V was cut by 6 bases and J by 7 bases, with 10 bases left in between. The CDR3 loop spans 11 amino acids. The CDR3 coding sequence is TGCAGTGCCACCGAAATAAATGAGCAGTTCTTC. Residues: CSATEINEQFF.

The chain recombines TRBV12-5 with TRBJ2-1; TRBD2 matches 12 bases. CDR1 is LGHNT and CDR2 is FRNRAP in the germline V gene. CDR3 length: 20 residues. J was trimmed by 4 bases and V by 0 bases; bases with no gene match: 13. CDR3 in amino acids: CASGLVLGLAGGPGYNEQFF. The CDR3 bases are TGTGCTAGTGGTTTGGTACTCGGTCTAGCGGGAGGGCCGGGGTACAATGAGCAGTTCTTC.

This clonotype showed up just a few times. V is TRBV7-3 and J is TRBJ1-1; D ambiguous. Trimming took off 5 bases at V and 0 bases at J, with 7 bases between the two ends. The CDR3 has 13 amino acids. Germline V gene lookup returns CDR1 SGHTA and CDR2 FQGTGA. The CDR3 DNA follows: TGTGCCAGCAGCCCAATATTGAACACTGAAGCTTTCTTT. Translation: CASSPILNTEAFF.

The chain uses TRBV27 and TRBJ2-1, with TRBD1 matching over 9 bases. V shed 2 bases and J 6 bases; nucleotides not matched to a gene: 2. This CDR3 comprises 14 residues. The germline V gene has CDR1 MNHEY and CDR2 SMNVEV (reference sequence). The CDR3 loop is CASSLGTGINEQFF. The CDR3 DNA sequence: TGTGCCAGCAGTTTAGGGACAGGGATCAATGAGCAGTTCTTC.

This clonotype occurred a few times. The genes are TRBV6-1 and TRBJ2-3; no firm D call. With 7 bases removed from V and 3 bases from J, the gap between germline ends came to 5 bases. This CDR3 contains 11 residues. The V gene's germline CDR1 is MNHNS and CDR2 SASEGT. The CDR3 DNA reads as TGTGCCAGCAAAGTGACAGATACGCAGTATTTT. It yields the protein CASKVTDTQYF.

The chain recombines TRBV7-9 with TRBJ1-2; weak D call: TRBD1 (6 bases). This CDR3 spans 11 amino acids. Germline assignment: CDR1 SEHNR and CDR2 FQNEAQ (reference sequence). In DNA, the CDR3 is TGTACCACCGAGGGGGTGAATGGCTACACCTTC. It encodes CTTEGVNGYTF. Full variable domain (rest looked up from reference TRBV7-9 and TRBJ1-2): DTGVSQNPRHKITKRGQNVTFRCDPISEHNRLYWYRQTLGQGPEFLTYFQNEAQLEKSRLLSDRFSAERPKGSFSTLEIQRTEQGDSAMYLCTTEGVNGYTFGSGTRLTVV.

The chain joins TRBV24-1 to TRBJ2-3; tentatively, D is TRBD2 (5 bases). The CDR3 sequence is 13 residues long. Between the trimmed V and J ends, which lost 4 bases and 9 bases, there was a span of 13 bases. The V gene's germline CDR1 is KGHDR and CDR2 SFDVKD. The DNA for the CDR3 is TGTGCCACCAGTGAGGCGGGCAGGTTAACGCAGTATTTT. Translating gives CATSEAGRLTQYF.

There are a few counts of this clonotype. V and J are TRBV7-3 and TRBJ2-1; 7 bases agree with TRBD2. Germline CDR1 and CDR2: SGHTA and FQGTGA. The CDR3 consists of 14 residues. Trimming took 1 base from V and 5 from J; bases not matched to a gene: 2. The CDR3 here is CASSLKAGHNEQFF. The CDR3 DNA reads TGTGCCAGCAGCTTAAAAGCGGGGCACAATGAGCAGTTCTTC.

The chain is built from TRBV6-5 and TRBJ2-2; D assignment may be TRBD1 or TRBD2 (5 bases each). The V end was cut by 5 bases, the J end by 4 bases, with 8 bases between. Germline V gene lookup returns CDR1 MNHEY and CDR2 SVGAGI. CDR3 size: 13 residues. As DNA, the CDR3 is TGTGCCAGCAGTCCAGGGAGCACCGGGGAGCTGTTTTTT. Encoded protein: CASSPGSTGELFF.

This clonotype was recorded at least ten times. V is TRBV10-3 and J is TRBJ2-1, with 7 bases aligning to TRBD2. Germline V gene lookup returns CDR1 ENHRY and CDR2 SYGVKD. This CDR3 has 16 residues. V dropped 6 bases and J dropped 0; count of bases not matched to a gene: 8. CDR3 nucleotides: TGTGCCATCAGAGACACGCGGGAGAACTCCTACAATGAGCAGTTCTTC. Protein: CAIRDTRENSYNEQFF.

The chain has TRBV20-1 and TRBJ2-1; D is unresolved. The CDR3 consists of 11 residues. Looked up from germline, CDR1 is DFQATT and CDR2 is SNEGSKA (reference sequence). V was cut by 1 base and J by 9 bases, with 7 bases left in between. The CDR3 DNA reads as TGCAGTGCTAGAGTGGGAACTGAGCAGTTCTTC. The encoded protein is CSARVGTEQFF.

DNA for the CDR3: TGTGCCAGCAGCCCCAGGGTGGGACTAGATATAAATGAGCAGTTCTTC. Translating it yields CASSPRVGLDINEQFF. The chain is built from TRBV7-9 and TRBJ2-1; 8 bases map to TRBD2. Germline V gene sequence: CDR1 SEHNR, CDR2 FQNEAQ (reference sequence). The V segment lost 5 bases and the J segment 7 bases; nucleotides outside the gene matches: 13. The CDR3 spans 16 residues.

In DNA, the CDR3 is TGCGCCAGCAGCCTTACGTCGACTAGCGGGAGGGTCAACACCTACGAGCAGTACTTC. Translation: CASSLTSTSGRVNTYEQYF. The genes are TRBV5-1 and TRBJ2-7, with 14 bases identical to TRBD2. Trimming cost V 4 bases and J 2 bases; bases outside gene matches: 14. Per the germline V gene, CDR1 is SGHRS and CDR2 is YFSETQ. This CDR3 region has 19 residues.